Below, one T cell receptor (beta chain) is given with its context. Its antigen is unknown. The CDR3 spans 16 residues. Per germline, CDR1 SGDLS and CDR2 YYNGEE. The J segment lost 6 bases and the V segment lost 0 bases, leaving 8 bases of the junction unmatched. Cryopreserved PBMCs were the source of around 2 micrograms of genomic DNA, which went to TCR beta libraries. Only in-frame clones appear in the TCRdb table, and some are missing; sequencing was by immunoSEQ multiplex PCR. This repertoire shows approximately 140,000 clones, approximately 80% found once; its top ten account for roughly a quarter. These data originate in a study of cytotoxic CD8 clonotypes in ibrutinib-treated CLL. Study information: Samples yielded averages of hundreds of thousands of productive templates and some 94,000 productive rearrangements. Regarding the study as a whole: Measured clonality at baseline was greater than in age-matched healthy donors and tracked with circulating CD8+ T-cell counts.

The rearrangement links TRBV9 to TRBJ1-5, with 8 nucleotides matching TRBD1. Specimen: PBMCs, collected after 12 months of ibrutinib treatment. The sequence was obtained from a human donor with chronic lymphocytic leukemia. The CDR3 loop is CASSVEAGGNGQPQHF. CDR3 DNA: TGTGCCAGCAGCGTAGAGGCAGGGGGCAATGGTCAGCCCCAGCATTTT.